Each of the 28 T cell receptor beta chains below was sequenced from the same sample in a study of blood T cell repertoires in COVID-19 (TCRdb year 2020). The library relied on the immunoSEQ multiplex PCR assay. The clones in this table, taken by TCRdb from immuneACCESS, are in-frame only. Not every clone is retained; where verified, under half of the shortfall comes from an unresolved V gene, and the cause of the rest is unknown. This sample lists roughly 100,000 clones; 81% were detected once. Approximately 40% of the sample is in the top ten clones. Source material: peripheral blood. All receptors derive from an elderly man with acute or convalescent COVID-19.

The chain employs TRBV6-1 and TRBJ2-7, with D hard to call. Trimming removed 0 bases from V and 3 bases from J, with 9 bases in between. The CDR3 totals 14 residues. The V gene's germline CDR1 is MNHNS and CDR2 SASEGT. CDR3 in DNA: TGTGCCAGCAGTGAAGCAAATACGGGCTACGAGCAGTACTTC. Translation gives CASSEANTGYEQYF.

The rearrangement links TRBV7-8 to TRBJ1-2; 9 nucleotides agree with TRBD1. V lost 5 bases and J lost 2; bases outside the gene matches: 3. Germline V gene lookup returns CDR1 SGHVS and CDR2 FQNEAQ. The CDR3 length is 14 residues. In DNA form, the CDR3 reads TGTGCCAGCAGCGCGGGACAGGGAAACTATGGCTACACCTTC. Its protein product is CASSAGQGNYGYTF. Supplemented by reference TRBV7-8 and TRBJ1-2, the full variable domain reads GAGVSQSPRYKVAKRGQDVALRCDPISGHVSLFWYQQALGQGPEFLTYFQNEAQLDKSGLPSDRFFAERPEGSVSTLKIQRTQQEDSAVYLCASSAGQGNYGYTFGSGTRLTVV.

The chain recombines TRBV7-9 with TRBJ1-2; no firm D call. The CDR3 contains 12 residues. Germline V lookup: CDR1 SEHNR, CDR2 FQNEAQ (reference sequence). V gave up 5 bases and J gave up 4 bases, with 8 bases separating them. Here the CDR3 DNA reads TGTGCCAGCAGCCCGGGGTTCTATGGCTACACCTTC. It translates to CASSPGFYGYTF.

The chain carries TRBV28 and TRBJ1-1; D remains ambiguous. CDR3 size: 8 residues. Per germline, CDR1 MDHEN and CDR2 SYDVKM. CDR3 residues: CWRTEAFF. The CDR3 nucleotides are TGTTGGAGGACTGAAGCTTTCTTT.

The gene calls are TRBV7-3 and TRBJ2-7, with a possible D match to TRBD1 (5 bases). This CDR3 comprises 15 residues. CDR1 is SGHTA and CDR2 is FQGTGA in the germline V gene. The ends were cut back, 5 bases at V and 6 bases at J, with 20 bases in the middle. CDR3 DNA sequence: TGTGCCAGCAGCCTCCGACAGTCTACGCTCTCCGAGCAGTACTTC. Protein product: CASSLRQSTLSEQYF.

A few counts support this clone. The gene calls are TRBV27 and TRBJ2-5, with 7 bases fitting TRBD1. The trim removed 3 bases at V and 4 bases at J, leaving 8 bases unmatched. CDR1 and CDR2 from the germline V gene are MNHEY and SMNVEV (reference sequence). CDR3 length: 15 amino acids. CDR3 coding DNA: TGTGCCAGCAGTTTTGGGGGCAGGGGGAGAGAGACCCAGTACTTC. Translating gives CASSFGGRGRETQYF.

This clone was seen just once. The chain joins TRBV24-1 to TRBJ1-5, with a tentative D call TRBD1 (6 bases). V lost 3 bases and J lost 7, with 15 bases in between. The germline CDR1 and CDR2 sequences are KGHDR and SFDVKD. The CDR3 has 15 residues. CDR3 nucleotide sequence: TGTGCCACCAGTGATCACAGGGCAGGGTGGCAGCCCCAGCATTTT. As protein: CATSDHRAGWQPQHF.

The rearrangement joins TRBV6-6 to TRBJ1-5, with 9 bases matching TRBD1. The junction had 4 bases not matched to a gene; V was cut back by 6 bases and J by 1 base. The CDR3 contains 15 residues. CDR1 and CDR2 from the germline V gene are MNHNY and SVGAGI (reference sequence). DNA of the CDR3: TGTGCCAGCAGACGGACAGGGGTGAGCAATCAGCCCCAGCATTTT. Translating gives CASRRTGVSNQPQHF.

This rearrangement joins TRBV3-1 (or the pseudogene TRBV3-2) to TRBJ1-6; 8 nucleotides line up with TRBD1. Trimming removed 3 bases from V and 9 bases from J; junction bases left unmatched: 1. The CDR3 runs 13 residues. The V gene's germline CDR1 is LGHDT and CDR2 YNNKEL (reference sequence). The CDR3 here is CASSQDRVSPLHF. CDR3 DNA: TGTGCCAGCAGCCAGGACAGGGTTTCACCCCTCCACTTT.

This sequence joins TRBV4-3 and TRBJ1-6, with TRBD1 matching over 9 bases. The CDR3 consists of 17 residues. CDR1 and CDR2 (germline): LGHNA, YSLEER. Trimming took 3 bases from V and 10 from J; bases not matched to a gene: 13. For the CDR3, the DNA is TGCGCCAGCAGCCACGAATTCGCGGACAGGGGTTTGTCACCCCTCCACTTT. Its translation: CASSHEFADRGLSPLHF.

V and J are TRBV18 and TRBJ1-1, with a possible D match to TRBD1 (6 bases). Germline CDR1 KGHSH, CDR2 LQKENI. The CDR3 has 16 amino acids. Trimming removed 0 bases at V and 0 bases at J, with 11 bases between. The CDR3 region has the DNA TGTGCCAGCTCACCACCGGGTCGGACAGTGAACACTGAAGCTTTCTTT. Translated, it gives CASSPPGRTVNTEAFF.

V and J are TRBV11-3 and TRBJ2-5, with 9 bases that match TRBD1. J gave up 7 bases and V 7 bases, and 25 bases lay outside the gene matches. The CDR3 totals 19 residues. CDR1 and CDR2 (germline): SGHNT, YENEEA. CDR3 region: CASKNPQGDRVISPWTQYF. CDR3 coding DNA: TGTGCCAGCAAGAACCCTCAGGGGGACAGGGTAATTTCTCCATGGACCCAGTACTTC.

Points on this clone: The junction shows a germline mismatch at one end, possibly a read error. The chain couples TRBV6-5 to TRBJ1-2; D is possibly TRBD1 (5 bases). The CDR3 spans 13 residues. Germline lookup yields CDR1 MNHEY and CDR2 SVGAGI. CDR3 residues: CASSLQLQGGHTF. The CDR3 DNA follows: TGTGCCAGCAGTTTACAGCTTCAGGGTGGCCACACCTTC.

The chain uses TRBV19 and TRBJ2-1; 16 positions agree with TRBD2. The CDR3 loop spans 20 amino acids. The J segment lost 0 bases and the V segment lost 4 bases, leaving 9 bases of the junction unmatched. Germline CDR1 reads LNHDA; CDR2 reads SQIVND (reference sequence). The chain's CDR3 is CASSTLGLAGGFSSYNEQFF. Here the CDR3 DNA reads TGTGCCAGTAGTACGCTGGGACTAGCGGGAGGGTTTAGCTCCTACAATGAGCAGTTCTTC.

The DNA for the CDR3 is TGTGCCAGCTCACCGGGAGGAGTGAACACCGGGGAGCTGTTTTTT. This sequence encodes CASSPGGVNTGELFF. The chain has TRBV18 and TRBJ2-2; possible D gene TRBD2, 6 bases. The V and J ends lost 3 bases and 1 base respectively, with 9 bases between them. Germline CDR1 and CDR2: KGHSH and LQKENI. The CDR3 is made up of 15 amino acids.

J is TRBJ2-1 and V is TRBV27, with 11 positions matching TRBD2. J gave up 4 bases and V 9 bases, and 5 bases lay outside the gene matches. Germline assignment: CDR1 MNHEY and CDR2 SMNVEV (reference sequence). CDR3 length: 14 residues. DNA for the CDR3: TGTGCCAGTGGGGGGACTAGCGGTTACAATGAGCAGTTCTTC. Protein product: CASGGTSGYNEQFF.

The V gene is TRBV6-5, the J gene TRBJ2-1; D is ambiguous. Trimming removed 4 bases at V and 5 bases at J, with 6 bases between. The CDR3 covers 12 residues. CDR1 MNHEY and CDR2 SVGAGI come from the germline V gene. The CDR3, as DNA: TGTGCCAGCAGTTCGCTAAACAATGAGCAGTTCTTC. This translates into CASSSLNNEQFF.

This clone was observed a handful of times. This rearrangement joins TRBV10-2 to TRBJ2-5, with D possibly matching TRBD1 (5 bases). This CDR3 is 13 amino acids long. With 3 bases removed from V and 4 bases from J, the gap between germline ends came to 9 bases. CDR1 is WSHSY, CDR2 SAAADI, per germline. The CDR3 region is CASSDLGAETQYF. CDR3 nucleotides: TGCGCCAGCAGTGATCTAGGGGCAGAGACCCAGTACTTC.

The genes are TRBV4-3 and TRBJ1-2, with D maybe TRBD1 (5 bases). Per germline, CDR1 LGHNA and CDR2 YSLEER. The CDR3 runs 16 residues. Trimming removed 0 bases from V and 1 base from J, with 12 bases in between. The CDR3 DNA follows: TGCGCCAGCAGCCAAGATCCGGCAGGGATTAACTATGGCTACACCTTC. It specifies CASSQDPAGINYGYTF.

This chain connects TRBV4-2 to TRBJ1-2; D gene ambiguous. CDR1 LGHNA and CDR2 YNFKEQ come from the germline V gene. The V and J ends lost 0 bases and 3 bases respectively, with 8 bases between them. The CDR3 consists of 14 residues. The DNA for the CDR3 is TGTGCCAGCAGCCAAGACGCACAGTACTATGGCTACACCTTC. This sequence encodes CASSQDAQYYGYTF.

The chain couples TRBV10-2 to TRBJ2-4, with a possible D match to TRBD1 (5 bases). CDR1 is WSHSY and CDR2 is SAAADI in the germline V gene. The germline V and J ends were trimmed by 5 bases and 0 bases, with 14 bases remaining between them. The CDR3 covers 16 residues. The CDR3 is CASSLGQGIAKNIQYF. The DNA of the CDR3 is TGCGCCAGCAGTCTCGGGCAGGGAATAGCCAAAAACATTCAGTACTTC.

The CDR3 is CASSQAVTGNIQETQYF. CDR3 DNA sequence: TGCGCCAGCAGCCAAGCTGTAACAGGGAATATCCAAGAGACCCAGTACTTC. The chain combines TRBV4-1 with TRBJ2-5; possible D gene TRBD1, 6 bases. Per germline, CDR1 MGHRA and CDR2 YSYEKL. With 1 base removed from V and 1 base from J, the gap between germline ends came to 16 bases. The CDR3 length is 17 residues.

V is TRBV2 and J is TRBJ1-4; possibly TRBD1 for D (6 bases). The CDR3 totals 13 residues. Germline CDR1 is SNHLY and CDR2 is FYNNEI. V was clipped by 1 base and J by 14 bases, with 14 bases between them. The CDR3 reads CASSEGQGIPLFF. Here the CDR3 DNA reads TGTGCCAGCAGTGAAGGGCAGGGGATCCCGCTGTTTTTT.

The chain couples TRBV4-1 to TRBJ2-1; D unresolved. Deletions cut 4 bases from V and 6 bases from J, with 16 bases between. CDR1 and CDR2 (germline): MGHRA, YSYEKL. The CDR3 consists of 15 residues. The CDR3 sequence: CASSPPPPLSNEQFF. CDR3 sequence (DNA): TGCGCCAGCAGCCCCCCTCCCCCACTTTCCAATGAGCAGTTCTTC.

The rearrangement uses TRBV5-4 and TRBJ1-1; weak D call: TRBD1 (6 bases). Trimming removed 5 bases from V and 4 bases from J, with 15 bases in between. The length of the CDR3 is 14 residues. From germline, CDR1 is SGHNT and CDR2 YYREEE (reference sequence). DNA for the CDR3: TGTGCCAGCAGGGCATCACAGGGTGCCACTGAAGCTTTCTTT. Its translation is CASRASQGATEAFF.

This chain joins TRBV27 and TRBJ2-7; 11 bases line up with TRBD2. This CDR3 is 15 amino acids long. V was pared by 6 bases and J by 0 bases, with 4 bases of the junction left unmatched. CDR1 is MNHEY, CDR2 SMNVEV, per germline (reference sequence). DNA of the CDR3: TGTGCCAGCAGACTAGCGGGGGCGGACTCCTACGAGCAGTACTTC. Protein product: CASRLAGADSYEQYF.

The V gene is TRBV18, the J gene TRBJ1-4, with 7 bases matching TRBD1. The CDR3 is made up of 15 amino acids. The germline V gene encodes CDR1 KGHSH and CDR2 LQKENI. Trimming took 1 base from V and 5 from J; bases not matched to a gene: 4. The CDR3 loop is CASSPRQGSNEKLFF. The CDR3 DNA is TGTGCCAGCTCACCACGACAGGGATCGAATGAAAAACTGTTTTTT.

This clone appeared a single time. This chain joins TRBV25-1 and TRBJ1-1, with TRBD1 identical over 12 bases. This CDR3 contains 14 residues. Germline V gene lookup returns CDR1 MGHDK and CDR2 SYGVNS. Trimming at V came to 4 bases and at J to 8 bases, leaving 5 bases not matched to a gene. In DNA form, the CDR3 reads TGTGCCAGCAGTGCGGGACAGGGGGCCGGGGAAGCTTTCTTT. The encoded protein is CASSAGQGAGEAFF.